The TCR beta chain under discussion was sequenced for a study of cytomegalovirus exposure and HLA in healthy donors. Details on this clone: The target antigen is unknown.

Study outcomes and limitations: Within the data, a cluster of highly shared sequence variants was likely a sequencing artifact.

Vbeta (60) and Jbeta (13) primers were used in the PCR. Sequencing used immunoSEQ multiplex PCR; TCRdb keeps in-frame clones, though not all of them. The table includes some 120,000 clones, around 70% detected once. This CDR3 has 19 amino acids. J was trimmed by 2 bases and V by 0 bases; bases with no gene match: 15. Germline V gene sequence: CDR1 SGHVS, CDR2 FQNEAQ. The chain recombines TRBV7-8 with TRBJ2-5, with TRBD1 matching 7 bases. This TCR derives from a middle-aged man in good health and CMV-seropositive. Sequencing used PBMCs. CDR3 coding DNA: TGTGCCAGCAGCTTAGCTTGGGGGCAGGTGGGACAGCATCAAGAGACCCAGTACTTC. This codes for CASSLAWGQVGQHQETQYF.